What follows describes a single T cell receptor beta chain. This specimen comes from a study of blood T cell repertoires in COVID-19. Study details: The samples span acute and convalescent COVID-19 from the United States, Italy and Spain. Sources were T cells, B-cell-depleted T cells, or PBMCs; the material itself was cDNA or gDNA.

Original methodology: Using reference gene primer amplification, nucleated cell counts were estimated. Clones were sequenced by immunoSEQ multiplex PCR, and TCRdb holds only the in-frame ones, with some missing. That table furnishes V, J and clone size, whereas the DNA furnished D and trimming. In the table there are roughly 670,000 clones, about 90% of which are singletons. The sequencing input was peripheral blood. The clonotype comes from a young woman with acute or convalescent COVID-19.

The CDR3 is CASSAGTGWNTEAFF. DNA for the CDR3: TGTGCCAGCAGCGCGGGGACAGGGTGGAACACTGAAGCTTTCTTT. The chain employs TRBV9 and TRBJ1-1, with TRBD1 matching 9 bases. Germline trimming cut 3 bases from V and 1 base from J; bases unmatched to any gene: 4. CDR1 and CDR2 (germline): SGDLS, YYNGEE. The CDR3 consists of 15 residues. The full variable domain, rest sourced from reference TRBV9 and TRBJ1-1, is DSGVTQTPKHLITATGQRVTLRCSPRSGDLSVYWYQQSLDQGLQFLIQYYNGEERAKGNILERFSAQQFPDLHSELNLSSLELGDSALYFCASSAGTGWNTEAFFGQGTRLTVV.